These T cell receptor beta chains were read from a single sample in a study of technical replicates of blood from a few donors. Assay: immunoSEQ multiplex PCR; the TCRdb copy retains only in-frame clones and omits some. This repertoire shows around 84,000 clones, 85% to 95% found once; its top ten account for 0.25%. Sequenced: T cells isolated from PBMCs. The receptors stem from a human donor in good health. Both conserved end residues are part of each CDR3. A D gene is named only where the DNA matches it firmly. Size is omitted from some rows. Given values are once, few, many or a class for expanded clones.

D gene: -; clone size: -; J gene: TRBJ1-2; V gene: TRBV2; CDR3 DNA: TGTGCCAGCAGTTACTTCTACGGCTACACCTTC; CDR3 protein: CASSYFYGYTF
D gene: -; clone size: -; J gene: TRBJ1-2; V gene: TRBV25-1; CDR3 DNA: TGTGCCAGCAGTGGTCCGACAGGAAGAGATGGCTACACCTTC; CDR3 protein: CASSGPTGRDGYTF
D gene: -; clone size: once; J gene: TRBJ2-2; V gene: TRBV12-5; CDR3 DNA: TGTGCTAGTGGCCAGGACACCGGGGAGCTGTTTTTT; CDR3 protein: CASGQDTGELFF
D gene: -; clone size: -; J gene: TRBJ2-7; V gene: TRBV18; CDR3 DNA: TGTGCCAGCTCAACAGACACGATGGCGGGGTATGAGCAGTACTTC; CDR3 protein: CASSTDTMAGYEQYF
D gene: -; clone size: -; J gene: TRBJ1-1; V gene: TRBV29-1; CDR3 DNA: TGCAGCGCCAAAGGGGGGGCTGGGTATCCCTCGAACACTGAAGCTTTCTTT; CDR3 protein: CSAKGGAGYPSNTEAFF
D gene: TRBD2; clone size: -; J gene: TRBJ2-7; V gene: TRBV27; CDR3 DNA: TGTGCCAGCAGTGCCCTAGATTGGGCGGGGGGACCCTACGAGCAGTACTTC; CDR3 protein: CASSALDWAGGPYEQYF
D gene: -; clone size: -; J gene: TRBJ2-5; V gene: TRBV28; CDR3 DNA: TGTGCCAGCAGCCTGACAGCTTACCAAGAGACCCAGTACTTC; CDR3 protein: CASSLTAYQETQYF
D gene: -; clone size: once; J gene: TRBJ1-1; V gene: TRBV18; CDR3 DNA: TGTGCCAGCTCTCTTCGACAGGAGGCGAACACTGAAGCTTTCTTT; CDR3 protein: CASSLRQEANTEAFF
D gene: TRBD1; clone size: -; J gene: TRBJ2-7; V gene: TRBV7-8; CDR3 DNA: TGTGCCAGCCGATCCAGGACAGGAGACTACGAGCAGTACTTC; CDR3 protein: CASRSRTGDYEQYF
D gene: -; clone size: -; J gene: TRBJ1-1; V gene: TRBV2; CDR3 DNA: TGTGCCAGCAGTGATACCCGCAGGGCGATACCAGCTTTCTTT; CDR3 protein: CASSDTRRAIPAFF
D gene: TRBD1; clone size: -; J gene: TRBJ1-2; V gene: TRBV29-1; CDR3 DNA: TGCAGCGTTGAGGAGGGCAGGGGGCGCGGGGTCGGCGGCTACACCTTC; CDR3 protein: CSVEEGRGRGVGGYTF
D gene: -; clone size: -; J gene: TRBJ1-3; V gene: TRBV6-5; CDR3 DNA: TGTGCCAGCAGTTACTCTAAGGGAGGAGGTGGAAACACCATATATTTT; CDR3 protein: CASSYSKGGGGNTIYF
D gene: -; clone size: once; J gene: TRBJ2-1; V gene: TRBV10-1; CDR3 DNA: TGCGCCAGCAGTTTGGGGGCAGATGAGCAGTTCTTC; CDR3 protein: CASSLGADEQFF
D gene: -; clone size: few; J gene: TRBJ1-1; V gene: TRBV29-1; CDR3 DNA: TGCAGCGTCCCCCAGGCGGGACTCGGCGACACTGAAGCTTTCTTT; CDR3 protein: CSVPQAGLGDTEAFF
D gene: -; clone size: -; J gene: TRBJ2-2; V gene: TRBV11-2; CDR3 DNA: TGTGCCAGCAGCTTACTTTCCTCCGGGGAGCTGTTTTTT; CDR3 protein: CASSLLSSGELFF
D gene: TRBD1; clone size: once; J gene: TRBJ1-2; V gene: TRBV18; CDR3 DNA: TGTGCCAGCTCACCGGGGACAGCCCGGAACTATGGCTACACCTTC; CDR3 protein: CASSPGTARNYGYTF
D gene: TRBD1; clone size: once; J gene: TRBJ1-4; V gene: TRBV30; CDR3 DNA: TGTGCCTGGAGGTTGGGACAGTCTAATGAAAAACTGTTTTTT; CDR3 protein: CAWRLGQSNEKLFF
D gene: -; clone size: -; J gene: TRBJ1-6; V gene: TRBV5-4; CDR3 DNA: TGTGCCAGCAGACAAGACAGGTATAATTCACCCCTCCACTTT; CDR3 protein: CASRQDRYNSPLHF
D gene: TRBD1; clone size: -; J gene: TRBJ2-7; V gene: TRBV5-5; CDR3 DNA: TGTGCCAGCTCCGACCAGACAGGGACCCTATCGGGTGAGCAGTACTTC; CDR3 protein: CASSDQTGTLSGEQYF
D gene: -; clone size: -; J gene: TRBJ1-6; V gene: TRBV5-6; CDR3 DNA: TGTGCCAGCAGCTTGTCTGGCAGCGTCGGCTATAATTCACCCCTCCACTTT; CDR3 protein: CASSLSGSVGYNSPLHF
D gene: -; clone size: -; J gene: TRBJ1-5; V gene: TRBV19; CDR3 DNA: TGTGCCAGTAGTATGGGTGTGAGGATGAATCAGCCCCAGCATTTT; CDR3 protein: CASSMGVRMNQPQHF
D gene: -; clone size: -; J gene: TRBJ2-5; V gene: TRBV20-1; CDR3 DNA: TGCAGTGCTAGCTTGGAGACCCAGTACTTC; CDR3 protein: CSASLETQYF
D gene: TRBD1; clone size: -; J gene: TRBJ1-1; V gene: TRBV28; CDR3 DNA: TGTGCCAGCACCTTAGGGGGCGTTGGGGGCACTGAAGCTTTCTTT; CDR3 protein: CASTLGGVGGTEAFF
D gene: -; clone size: -; J gene: TRBJ2-5; V gene: TRBV6-6; CDR3 DNA: TGTGCCAGCAGTTTCGGCGGGCCCCTCCCGGGGGCCCAGTACTTC; CDR3 protein: CASSFGGPLPGAQYF
D gene: TRBD1; clone size: -; J gene: TRBJ2-7; V gene: TRBV7-6; CDR3 DNA: TGTGCCAGCAGCCCCACCGGGACAGGGAATCGACCCCCCCCGAGCCACGAGCAGTACTTC; CDR3 protein: CASSPTGTGNRPPPSHEQYF
D gene: -; clone size: -; J gene: TRBJ2-3; V gene: TRBV4-1; CDR3 DNA: TGCGCCAGCATGGGCTTCACAGATACGCAGTATTTT; CDR3 protein: CASMGFTDTQYF
D gene: -; clone size: -; J gene: TRBJ2-7; V gene: TRBV2; CDR3 DNA: TGTGCCAGCAGGGAACAGGGCGAGCAGTACTTC; CDR3 protein: CASREQGEQYF
D gene: TRBD1; clone size: -; J gene: TRBJ2-7; V gene: TRBV15; CDR3 DNA: TGTGCCACCAGCAGAGATACAGGGGGCTCCTACGAGCAGTACTTC; CDR3 protein: CATSRDTGGSYEQYF